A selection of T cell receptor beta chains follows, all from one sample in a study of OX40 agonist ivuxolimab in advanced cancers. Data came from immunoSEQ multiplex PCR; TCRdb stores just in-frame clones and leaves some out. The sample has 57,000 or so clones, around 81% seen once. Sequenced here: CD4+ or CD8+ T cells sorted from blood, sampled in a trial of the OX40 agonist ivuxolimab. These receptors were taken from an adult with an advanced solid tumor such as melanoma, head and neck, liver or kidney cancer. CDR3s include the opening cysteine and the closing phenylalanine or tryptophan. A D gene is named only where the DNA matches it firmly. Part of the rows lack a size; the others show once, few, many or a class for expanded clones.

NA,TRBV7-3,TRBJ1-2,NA,TGTGCCAGCAGCTTAGGTCCCAGCCAAACAATCTATGGCTACACCTTC,CASSLGPSQTIYGYTF
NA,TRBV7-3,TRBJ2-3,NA,TGTGCCAGCAGCCGGGACCTTACAGATACGCAGTATTTT,CASSRDLTDTQYF
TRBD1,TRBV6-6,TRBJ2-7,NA,TGTGCCAGCAGTCGACAGGGGGGAACCTACGAGCAGTACTTC,CASSRQGGTYEQYF
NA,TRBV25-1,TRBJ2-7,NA,TGTGCCAGCAGTGCGGGCGGGAACTCCTACGAGCAGTACTTC,CASSAGGNSYEQYF
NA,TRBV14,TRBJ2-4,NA,TGTGCCAGCAGCCAAATGGGCAGGATTCAGTACTTC,CASSQMGRIQYF
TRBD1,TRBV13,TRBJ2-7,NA,TGTGCCAGCAGCTTCTCCCTGAGACAGGGGGCCAGAGAGCAGTACTTC,CASSFSLRQGAREQYF
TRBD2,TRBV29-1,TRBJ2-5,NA,TGCAGCGTTGACCCGGGGACTAGGCGATTGGAGACCCAGTACTTC,CSVDPGTRRLETQYF
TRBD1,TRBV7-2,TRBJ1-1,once,TGTGCCAGCAGCGGTCGGGACAGAGAAGCTTTCTTT,CASSGRDREAFF
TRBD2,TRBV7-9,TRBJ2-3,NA,TGTGCCGCGGTCAGGGGAAGCGGGGGGGCCGAAGATACGCAGTATTTT,CAAVRGSGGAEDTQYF
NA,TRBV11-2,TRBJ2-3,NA,TGTGCCAGCAGCTTATCATGGGGGGCAGATACGCAGTATTTT,CASSLSWGADTQYF
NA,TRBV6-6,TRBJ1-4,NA,TGTGCCAGCAGTCAGGACGGGAGAAAACTGTTTTTT,CASSQDGRKLFF
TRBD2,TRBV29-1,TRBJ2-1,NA,TGCAGCGTTGAACAACTAGCGTACAATGAGCAGTTCTTC,CSVEQLAYNEQFF
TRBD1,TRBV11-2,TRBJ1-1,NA,TGTGCCAGCAGCATAGACAGGGTGAACACTGAAGCTTTCTTT,CASSIDRVNTEAFF
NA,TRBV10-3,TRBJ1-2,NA,TGTGCCATCAGTGACCCAGGAGAATTCAGCTATGGCTACACCTTC,CAISDPGEFSYGYTF
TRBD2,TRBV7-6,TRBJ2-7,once,TGTGCCAGCAGCTTAGCCCTTGGGACTAGCGGAACCTACGAGCAGTACTTC,CASSLALGTSGTYEQYF
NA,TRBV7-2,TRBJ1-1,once,TGTGCCAGCAGCTTAGCAGGGGGAAAGATGAACACTGAAGCTTTCTTT,CASSLAGGKMNTEAFF
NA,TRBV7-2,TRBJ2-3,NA,TGTGCCAGCAGCTTAGCTTTGCCGTCAGATACGCAGTATTTT,CASSLALPSDTQYF
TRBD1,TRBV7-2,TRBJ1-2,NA,TGTGCCAGCAGCTTATGGGGACCCACCGGGACAGGGGGATATGGCTACACCTTC,CASSLWGPTGTGGYGYTF
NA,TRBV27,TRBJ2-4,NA,TGTGCCAGCCGAGACGGAGCCAAAAACATTCAGTACTTC,CASRDGAKNIQYF
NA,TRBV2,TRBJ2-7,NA,TGTGCCAGCAGTGACCCAGGGGTCTACGAGCAGTACTTC,CASSDPGVYEQYF
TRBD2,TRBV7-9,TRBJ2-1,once,TGTGCCAGCAGCTTAATTCTAGGACTAGCACACAATGAGCAGTTCTTC,CASSLILGLAHNEQFF
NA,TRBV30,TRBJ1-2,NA,TGTGCCCACTCGGTCTCTAACTATGGCTACACCTTC,CAHSVSNYGYTF
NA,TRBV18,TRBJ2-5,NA,TGTGCCAGCTCACCACCGGGGTTAGAGACCCAGTACTTC,CASSPPGLETQYF
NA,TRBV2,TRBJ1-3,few,TGTGCCAGCAGCCCCCTCTGGGGAAACACCATATATTTT,CASSPLWGNTIYF
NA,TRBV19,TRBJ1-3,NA,TGTGCCAGTAGTAGCCCAGGGGCCCTTCTAAACACCATATATTTT,CASSSPGALLNTIYF
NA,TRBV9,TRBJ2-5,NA,TGTGCCAGCAGCGTAGGGCCAGGACAAGAGAGGGCCCAGTACTTC,CASSVGPGQERAQYF
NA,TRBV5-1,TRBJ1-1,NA,TGCGCCAGCAGCTTGACAGCGGGAAGGATAACTGAAGCTTTCTTT,CASSLTAGRITEAFF
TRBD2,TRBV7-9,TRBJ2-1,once,TGTGCCAGCAGCGCACTAGCGGATCTGATATTTACCTACAATGAGCAGTTCTTC,CASSALADLIFTYNEQFF
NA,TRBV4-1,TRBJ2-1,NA,TGCGCCAGCAGCCAAGAGAGGGCCGGTTCCTACAATGAGCAGTTCTTC,CASSQERAGSYNEQFF
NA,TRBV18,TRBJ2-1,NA,TGTGCCAGCTCACCATCGGCCCTCGTCCCTATGGTGGTCTTC,CASSPSALVPMVVF
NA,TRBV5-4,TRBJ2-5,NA,TGTGCCAGCAGCTTTTTAGTTTCGGGGGGCCATGAGACCCAGTACTTC,CASSFLVSGGHETQYF
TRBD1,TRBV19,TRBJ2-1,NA,TGTGCCAGTAGTATGAGGGGGACAGGGGCATACAATGAGCAGTTCTTC,CASSMRGTGAYNEQFF
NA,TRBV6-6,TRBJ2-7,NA,TGTGCCAGCAGTTACAGTGGCGCGGTTGGAGACGAGCAGTACTTC,CASSYSGAVGDEQYF
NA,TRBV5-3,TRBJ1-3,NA,TGTGCCAGAAGCTTGAGGGCTGGAAACACCATATATTTT,CARSLRAGNTIYF
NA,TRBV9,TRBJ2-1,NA,TGTGCCAGCAGCGTAGGTGGACTAACCGAGCAGTTCTTC,CASSVGGLTEQFF
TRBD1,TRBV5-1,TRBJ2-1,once,TGCGCCAGCAGCTCCGGACAGGCCTACAATGAGCAGTTCTTC,CASSSGQAYNEQFF
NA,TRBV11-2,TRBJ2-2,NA,TGTGCCAGCAGCTTGAGGGAACTCACCGGGGAGCTGTTTTTT,CASSLRELTGELFF
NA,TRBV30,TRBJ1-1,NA,TGTGCCTGGAGGGGGCTGGGCACTGAAGCTTTCTTT,CAWRGLGTEAFF
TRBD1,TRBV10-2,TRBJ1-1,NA,TGCGCCAGCAGGCCGGGACAGGGTGGCGAAGCTTTCTTT,CASRPGQGGEAFF
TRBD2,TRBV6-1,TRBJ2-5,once,TGTGCCAGCAGTGAAGGGACATCCGAGGGACTAGCGGGATCGGAGACCCAGTACTTC,CASSEGTSEGLAGSETQYF
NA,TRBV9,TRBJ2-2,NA,TGTGCCAGCAGCGTAGCTGGGGGAACGAACACCGGGGAGCTGTTTTTT,CASSVAGGTNTGELFF
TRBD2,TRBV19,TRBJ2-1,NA,TGTGCCAGCAGACCTTATAGCGGGAGTGAGGGGTATGAGCAGTTCTTC,CASRPYSGSEGYEQFF
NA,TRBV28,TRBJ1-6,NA,TGTGCCAGCAGTCTGGGGGGGGAATCTTCACCCCTCCACTTT,CASSLGGESSPLHF
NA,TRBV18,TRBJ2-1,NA,TGTGCCAGCTCACCACTGTACAATGAGCAGTTCTTC,CASSPLYNEQFF
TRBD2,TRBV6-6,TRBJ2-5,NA,TGTGCCAGCAGTTACGGGGGAGGGTGGAGAGAGACCCAGTACTTC,CASSYGGGWRETQYF
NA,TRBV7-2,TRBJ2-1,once,TGTGCCAGCAGCTTCGGGACTTACAATGAGCAGTTCTTC,CASSFGTYNEQFF
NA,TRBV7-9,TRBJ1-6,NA,TGTGCCAGCAGCTTGGACGGGCGGTATTCACCCCTCCACTTT,CASSLDGRYSPLHF
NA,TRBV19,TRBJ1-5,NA,TGTGCCAGTAGTGTGGCAGGGAATCAGCCCCAGCATTTT,CASSVAGNQPQHF
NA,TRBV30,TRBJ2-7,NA,TGTGCCTGGAGTGTAGCCTCGAACCCCTCATCGATAAAATACGAGCAGTACTTC,CAWSVASNPSSIKYEQYF
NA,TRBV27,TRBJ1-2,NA,TGTGCCAGCAGGGGGCGGGCCGAGGTGCACTATGGCTACACCTTC,CASRGRAEVHYGYTF
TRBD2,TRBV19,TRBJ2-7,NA,TGTGCCAGTAGTATCTGGGGGTTTGGCGGTACTAGCGGCAAAAACCTAGGGGGCGAGCAGTACTTC,CASSIWGFGGTSGKNLGGEQYF
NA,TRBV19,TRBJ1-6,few,TGTGCAACCCATCGGGGTACGGGTTCACCCCTCCACTTT,CATHRGTGSPLHF
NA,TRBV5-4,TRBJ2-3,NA,TGTGCCAGCAGGTCTGGGGCGGGACCCACAGATACGCAGTATTTT,CASRSGAGPTDTQYF
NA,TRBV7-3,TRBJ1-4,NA,TGTGCCAGCAGCGTAAAATTGTCAACTAATGAAAAACTGTTTTTT,CASSVKLSTNEKLFF
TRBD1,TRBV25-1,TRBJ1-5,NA,TGTGCCAGCAGTGCCGGAGTCAGGGGGCTGAGTCAGCCCCAGCATTTT,CASSAGVRGLSQPQHF
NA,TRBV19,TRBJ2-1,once,TGTGCCAGTAGTATTTCCGGAGACCCCTACAATGAGCAGTTCTTC,CASSISGDPYNEQFF
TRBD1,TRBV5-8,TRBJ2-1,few,TGTGCCAGCAGTTCCCTCCGGGGACAGGGAGACAATGAGCAGTTCTTC,CASSSLRGQGDNEQFF
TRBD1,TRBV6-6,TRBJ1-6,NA,TGTGCCAGCAGTTGGACAGGCTCTCCCCTCCACTTT,CASSWTGSPLHF
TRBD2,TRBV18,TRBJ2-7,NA,TGTGCCAGCTCACCGCCGGCCAGCGGGAGTCTCGAGCAGTACTTC,CASSPPASGSLEQYF